Listed below are T cell receptor beta chains from one sample, sequenced in a study of CD8+ T cells in alopecia areata. Produced via immunoSEQ multiplex PCR; TCRdb's table is partial and in-frame only. This table holds about 190,000 clones, 50% to 60% found once. Sequenced material: CD4+ T cells sorted from blood, taken at week 0. The receptor source for this set is a human donor with alopecia areata. CDR3s include the opening cysteine and the closing phenylalanine or tryptophan. The D gene is left open where the match is weak. Size is omitted from some rows. Given values are once, few, many or a class for expanded clones.

clone size	CDR3 length	V gene	D gene	J gene	CDR3 protein	CDR3 DNA
NA	16	TRBV7-2	NA	TRBJ2-5	CASITKSRGLQETQYF	TGTGCCAGCATCACGAAATCCAGGGGTTTACAAGAGACCCAGTACTTC
few	16	TRBV9	TRBD2	TRBJ2-3	CASSAGTSGRTDTQYF	TGTGCCAGCAGCGCGGGGACTAGCGGGCGCACAGATACGCAGTATTTT
few	15	TRBV25-1	NA	TRBJ2-5	CASSLSFRAQETQYF	TGTGCCAGCAGCCTCTCGTTTAGGGCACAAGAGACCCAGTACTTC
NA	13	TRBV30	NA	TRBJ1-2	CAWSVPGGYGYTF	TGTGCCTGGAGTGTACCCGGGGGCTATGGCTACACCTTC
once	12	TRBV6-1	NA	TRBJ1-2	CASSEQPYGYTF	TGTGCCAGCAGTGAACAACCATATGGCTACACCTTC
NA	16	TRBV18	NA	TRBJ1-1	CASSPPMGTMNTEAFF	TGTGCCAGCTCACCACCGATGGGGACCATGAACACTGAAGCTTTCTTT
NA	15	TRBV7-6	TRBD1	TRBJ1-1	CASSKDRGRGTEAFF	TGTGCCAGCAGCAAGGACAGGGGCCGAGGTACTGAAGCTTTCTTT
once	14	TRBV6-1	NA	TRBJ1-2	CASSGPGKGYGYTF	TGTGCCAGCAGTGGCCCAGGGAAGGGATATGGCTACACCTTC
NA	11	TRBV6-5	NA	TRBJ2-5	CASRHQETQYF	TGTGCCAGCAGGCATCAAGAGACCCAGTACTTC
NA	14	TRBV7-2	NA	TRBJ1-2	CASSLDGTLTGYTF	TGTGCCAGCAGCTTAGACGGGACGTTAACGGGCTACACCTTC
NA	13	TRBV2	TRBD1	TRBJ1-6	CASEGTGDSPLHF	TGTGCCAGCGAGGGGACAGGGGATTCACCCCTCCACTTT
NA	18	TRBV29-1	NA	TRBJ1-1	CSVDGRESANFMNTEAFF	TGCAGCGTTGATGGTCGGGAATCCGCTAATTTCATGAACACTGAAGCTTTCTTT
few	14	TRBV30	TRBD1	TRBJ1-2	CAWQGAGRYYGYTF	TGTGCCTGGCAGGGGGCCGGACGGTACTATGGCTACACCTTC
NA	15	TRBV5-1	NA	TRBJ2-5	CASSDQGIYQETQYF	TGCGCCAGCAGCGATCAGGGAATTTATCAAGAGACCCAGTACTTC
few	13	TRBV14	NA	TRBJ1-3	CASSHHTLNTIYF	TGTGCCAGCAGCCACCATACCTTGAACACCATATATTTT
NA	15	TRBV30	TRBD1	TRBJ1-6	CAWVRQGIGNSPLHF	TGTGCCTGGGTCCGACAGGGAATAGGAAATTCACCCCTCCACTTT
NA	16	TRBV13	TRBD1	TRBJ2-5	CASSSTKQGAAKTQYF	TGTGCCAGCAGCTCCACCAAACAGGGGGCCGCGAAGACCCAGTACTTC
NA	14	TRBV29-1	NA	TRBJ2-3	CSVIWTQGADTQYF	TGCAGCGTAATCTGGACGCAGGGCGCAGATACGCAGTATTTT
NA	17	TRBV6-1	TRBD1	TRBJ1-5	CASSERRGRSSNQPQHF	TGTGCCAGCAGTGAAAGGAGGGGGCGCAGTAGCAATCAGCCCCAGCATTTT
few	15	TRBV5-1	TRBD1	TRBJ2-3	CASSLQGAVSDTQYF	TGCGCCAGCAGCTTACAGGGGGCCGTATCAGATACGCAGTATTTT
NA	13	TRBV29-1	TRBD1	TRBJ2-7	CSASTGVAYEQYF	TGCAGCGCCTCGACAGGGGTAGCCTACGAGCAGTACTTC
NA	11	TRBV30	NA	TRBJ1-1	CAWSLYTEAFF	TGTGCCTGGAGTCTCTACACTGAAGCTTTCTTT
NA	16	TRBV11-3	TRBD2	TRBJ2-5	CASSFPGLVGQETQYF	TGTGCCAGCAGCTTCCCCGGACTAGTGGGTCAAGAGACCCAGTACTTC
NA	16	TRBV5-1	NA	TRBJ2-3	CASSLDGVPGTDTQYF	TGCGCCAGCAGCTTGGATGGGGTTCCTGGCACAGATACGCAGTATTTT
NA	19	TRBV4-2	TRBD2	TRBJ2-3	CASSQVGKTSGGGTDTQYF	TGTGCCAGCAGCCAAGTGGGCAAGACTAGCGGGGGGGGCACAGATACGCAGTATTTT
few	12	TRBV29-1	TRBD1	TRBJ2-7	CSVRDRAYEQYF	TGCAGCGTACGGGACAGGGCCTACGAGCAGTACTTC
NA	14	TRBV5-1	TRBD1	TRBJ2-7	CASSLTGQAYEQYF	TGCGCCAGCAGCTTGACGGGACAGGCCTACGAGCAGTACTTC
NA	12	TRBV29-1	NA	TRBJ2-1	CSVSLSSTAQFF	TGCAGCGTCTCCCTGTCTTCGACGGCGCAGTTCTTC
few	15	TRBV6-5	TRBD1	TRBJ2-2	CASSPGQGGTGELFF	TGTGCCAGCTCTCCGGGACAGGGGGGGACCGGGGAGCTGTTTTTT
few	15	TRBV4-2	NA	TRBJ2-3	CASSVEPGAQDTQYF	TGTGCCAGCAGCGTAGAACCGGGGGCCCAGGATACGCAGTATTTT
NA	15	TRBV25-1	NA	TRBJ2-4	CASRDGGHPRNIQYF	TGTGCCAGCAGGGACGGGGGCCACCCCAGGAACATTCAGTACTTC
few	16	TRBV7-2	NA	TRBJ2-6	CASSLESGSGANVLTF	TGTGCCAGCAGCTTAGAATCGGGTTCCGGGGCCAACGTCCTGACTTTC
NA	14	TRBV15	NA	TRBJ2-1	CATSRELIYNEQFF	TGTGCCACCAGCAGAGAGCTAATATACAATGAGCAGTTCTTC
NA	15	TRBV6-5	TRBD1	TRBJ1-5	CASRRQGASNQPQHF	TGTGCCAGCAGACGACAGGGGGCCAGCAATCAGCCCCAGCATTTT
NA	16	TRBV9	TRBD1	TRBJ1-1	CASSRTLRDRGSEAFF	TGTGCCAGCAGTCGAACCCTCCGGGACAGGGGTTCTGAAGCTTTCTTT
NA	14	TRBV19	NA	TRBJ2-5	CASSTTGSQETQYF	TGTGCCAGTAGTACAACGGGATCCCAAGAGACCCAGTACTTC
few	16	TRBV27	NA	TRBJ1-6	CASSSESSSYNSPLHF	TGTGCCAGCAGTTCCGAATCTAGCTCCTATAATTCACCCCTCCACTTT